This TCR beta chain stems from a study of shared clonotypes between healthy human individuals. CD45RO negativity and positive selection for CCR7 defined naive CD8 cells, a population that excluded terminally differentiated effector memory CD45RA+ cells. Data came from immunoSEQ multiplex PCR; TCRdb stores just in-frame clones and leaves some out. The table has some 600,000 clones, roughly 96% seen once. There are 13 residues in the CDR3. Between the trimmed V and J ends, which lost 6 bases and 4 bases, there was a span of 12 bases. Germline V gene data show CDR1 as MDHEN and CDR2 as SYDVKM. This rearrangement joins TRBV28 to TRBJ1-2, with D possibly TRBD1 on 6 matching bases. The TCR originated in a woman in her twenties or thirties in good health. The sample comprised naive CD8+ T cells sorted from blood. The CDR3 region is CASRSRQVYGYTF. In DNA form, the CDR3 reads TGTGCCAGCAGGTCAAGACAGGTCTATGGCTACACCTTC.